This T cell receptor beta chain was recovered during a study of T cell responses to AZD1222 COVID-19 vaccine. Points on this clone: Its matching antigen is unknown.

Here immunoSEQ multiplex PCR was the method, and the copy in TCRdb shows in-frame clones only, minus some. Of about 120,000 clones detected, about 90% appear once; the ten largest clones hold approximately 9.3%. General observations from the study: All repertoire sampling was performed exclusively after the peak T cell response. Reportedly, close to half of spike-specific TCRs are directed against unmutated variant regions. Spike-specific TCR breadth and depth both grew after two AZD1222 doses. Baseline serostatus was positive in only six AZD1222 recipients.

V lost 4 bases, J lost 4 bases, and 23 bases lay in between. Germline V gives CDR1 SGHRS, CDR2 YFSETQ. This CDR3 spans 17 amino acids. The clonotype was recovered from an adult in good health. The chain couples TRBV5-1 to TRBJ1-2; D is perhaps TRBD1 (5 bases). Sequences were derived from peripheral blood, sampled on day 0 of AZD1222 vaccination. The CDR3 sequence is CASSDPKRGYSVYGYTF. As DNA, the CDR3 is TGCGCCAGCAGCGATCCCAAACGGGGGTATAGTGTCTATGGCTACACCTTC. Full variable domain (rest looked up from reference TRBV5-1 and TRBJ1-2): KAGVTQTPRYLIKTRGQQVTLSCSPISGHRSVSWYQQTPGQGLQFLFEYFSETQRNKGNFPGRFSGRQFSNSRSEMNVSTLELGDSALYLCASSDPKRGYSVYGYTFGSGTRLTVV.